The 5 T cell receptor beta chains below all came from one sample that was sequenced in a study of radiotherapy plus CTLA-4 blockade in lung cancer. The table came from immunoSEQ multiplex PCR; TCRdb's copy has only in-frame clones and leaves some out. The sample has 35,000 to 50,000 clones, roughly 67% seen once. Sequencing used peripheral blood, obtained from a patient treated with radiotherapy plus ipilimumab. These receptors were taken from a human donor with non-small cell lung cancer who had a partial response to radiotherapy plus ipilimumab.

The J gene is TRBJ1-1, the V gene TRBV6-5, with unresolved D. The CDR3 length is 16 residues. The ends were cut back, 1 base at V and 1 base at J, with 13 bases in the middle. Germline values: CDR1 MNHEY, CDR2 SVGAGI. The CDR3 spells CASSYYLGGRNTEAFF. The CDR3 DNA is TGTGCCAGCAGTTACTACCTAGGAGGTCGGAACACTGAAGCTTTCTTT.

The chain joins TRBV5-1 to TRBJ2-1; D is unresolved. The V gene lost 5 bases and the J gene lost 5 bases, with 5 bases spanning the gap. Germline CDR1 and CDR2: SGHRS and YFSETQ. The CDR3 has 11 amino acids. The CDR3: CASSYNNEQFF. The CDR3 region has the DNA TGCGCCAGCAGTTATAACAATGAGCAGTTCTTC. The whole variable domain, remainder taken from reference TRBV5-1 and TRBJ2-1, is KAGVTQTPRYLIKTRGQQVTLSCSPISGHRSVSWYQQTPGQGLQFLFEYFSETQRNKGNFPGRFSGRQFSNSRSEMNVSTLELGDSALYLCASSYNNEQFFGPGTRLTVL.

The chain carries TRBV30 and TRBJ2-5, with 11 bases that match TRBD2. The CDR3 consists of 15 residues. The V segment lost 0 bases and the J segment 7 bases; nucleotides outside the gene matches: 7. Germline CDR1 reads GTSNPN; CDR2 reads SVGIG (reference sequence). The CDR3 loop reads CAWSVGTSGVGTQYF. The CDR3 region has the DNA TGTGCCTGGAGTGTCGGGACTAGCGGAGTGGGGACCCAGTACTTC. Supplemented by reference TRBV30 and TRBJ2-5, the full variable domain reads SQTIHQWPATLVQPVGSPLSLECTVEGTSNPNLYWYRQAAGRGLQLLFYSVGIGQISSEVPQNLSASRPQDRQFILSSKKLLLSDSGFYLCAWSVGTSGVGTQYFGPGTRLLVL.

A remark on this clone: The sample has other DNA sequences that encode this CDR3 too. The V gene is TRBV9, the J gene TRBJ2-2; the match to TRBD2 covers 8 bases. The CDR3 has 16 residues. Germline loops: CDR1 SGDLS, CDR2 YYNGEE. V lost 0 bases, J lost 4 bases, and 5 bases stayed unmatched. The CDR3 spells CASSVEGSGGTGELFF. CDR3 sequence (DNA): TGTGCCAGCAGCGTAGAGGGAAGCGGGGGCACCGGGGAGCTGTTTTTT.

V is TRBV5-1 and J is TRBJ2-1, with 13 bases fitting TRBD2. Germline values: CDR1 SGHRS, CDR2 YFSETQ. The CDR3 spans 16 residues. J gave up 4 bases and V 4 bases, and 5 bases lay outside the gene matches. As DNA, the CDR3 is TGCGCCAGCAGCCCGGGACTAGCGGGAATTTACAATGAGCAGTTCTTC. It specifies CASSPGLAGIYNEQFF.